These T cell receptor beta chains were read from a single sample in a study of T cell clonotyping in hematopoietic cell transplantation. Profiling relied on immunoSEQ multiplex PCR, and the TCRdb table lists in-frame clones only, not all of them. The table lists roughly 2,300 clones, 75% to 90% of them singletons. The sample taken for sequencing was peripheral blood mononuclear cells. These receptors were collected from a man aged 40-55 years in good health. Some clones in this sample may be carry-over from other donors' samples. The CDR3 runs from the conserved cysteine through the conserved F or W. A D gene is named only where the DNA matches it firmly. Not every row has a clone size; where given, it reads once, few, many or a size class.

len | j_gene | abundance | d_gene | v_gene | CDR3aa | CDR3nt
12 | TRBJ1-2 | - | - | TRBV10-2 | CASRTDSYGYTF | TGCGCCAGCCGGACAGACTCCTATGGCTACACCTTC
12 | TRBJ1-3 | - | TRBD1 | TRBV19 | CASSLDRNTIYF | TGTGCCAGTTCCCTGGACAGGAACACCATATATTTT
15 | TRBJ2-7 | - | TRBD1 | TRBV7-8 | CASSIRTGGNYEQYF | TGTGCCAGCAGCATTAGGACAGGGGGCAACTACGAGCAGTACTTC
13 | TRBJ1-4 | once | - | TRBV19 | CASNRDKGEKLFF | TGTGCCAGTAACCGGGACAAGGGCGAAAAACTGTTTTTT
15 | TRBJ2-7 | - | TRBD2 | TRBV5-1 | CASSLDSGGLYEQYF | TGCGCCAGCAGCCTGGACTCGGGGGGTTTATACGAGCAGTACTTC
14 | TRBJ1-2 | - | - | TRBV6-4 | CASSENRGPYGYTF | TGTGCCAGCAGTGAAAATCGAGGGCCATATGGCTACACCTTC
16 | TRBJ1-2 | - | TRBD1 | TRBV14 | CASSQDSRGLFYGYTF | TGTGCCAGCAGCCAAGATTCCAGGGGGCTGTTCTATGGCTACACCTTC
13 | TRBJ2-7 | - | - | TRBV10-3 | CAIRTEGSNEQYF | TGTGCCATCAGGACCGAGGGAAGCAACGAGCAGTACTTC
11 | TRBJ1-1 | - | - | TRBV15 | CATRQDTEAFF | TGTGCCACCCGTCAGGACACTGAAGCTTTCTTT
14 | TRBJ2-7 | - | TRBD2 | TRBV7-2 | CASSRGDRRYEQYF | TGTGCCAGCAGCCGGGGGGACCGTAGGTACGAGCAGTACTTC
13 | TRBJ1-6 | - | - | TRBV7-3 | CASSLRRDSPLHF | TGTGCCAGCAGCTTAAGGCGCGATTCACCCCTCCACTTT
15 | TRBJ1-2 | - | - | TRBV5-1 | CASSLLDDSNYGYTF | TGCGCCAGCAGCTTGTTGGACGATTCTAACTATGGCTACACCTTC
18 | TRBJ1-2 | once | - | TRBV7-9 | CASRSNFLGRVRDYGYTF | TGTGCCAGCAGATCAAACTTCTTAGGGCGGGTACGGGACTATGGCTACACCTTC
12 | TRBJ1-5 | once | - | TRBV6-1 | CASTNNYQPQHF | TGTGCCAGCACGAACAACTATCAGCCCCAGCATTTT
17 | TRBJ2-1 | - | - | TRBV7-9 | CASSSSWGGGTYNEQFF | TGTGCCAGCAGCTCCTCCTGGGGGGGTGGGACATACAATGAGCAGTTCTTC
14 | TRBJ1-4 | - | - | TRBV11-3 | CASSLGGSGEKLFF | TGTGCCAGCAGCTTAGGGGGGTCGGGTGAAAAACTGTTTTTT
14 | TRBJ1-2 | - | - | TRBV5-4 | CASSLVGGKRGYTF | TGTGCCAGCAGCTTGGTCGGGGGGAAGAGAGGCTACACCTTC
16 | TRBJ1-2 | - | - | TRBV5-6 | CASSSQRKGGIYGYTF | TGTGCCAGCAGCTCCCAAAGGAAAGGGGGAATCTATGGCTACACCTTC
16 | TRBJ2-2 | once | - | TRBV7-3 | CASSGTPAMNTGELFF | TGTGCCAGCAGCGGGACCCCCGCAATGAACACCGGGGAGCTGTTTTTT
14 | TRBJ2-7 | - | - | TRBV29-1 | CSVAAGGRFYEQYF | TGCAGCGTTGCCGCCGGGGGGCGGTTCTACGAGCAGTACTTC
13 | TRBJ1-2 | - | TRBD1 | TRBV18 | CASSRDRDLGYTF | TGTGCCAGCTCGCGGGACAGGGATCTTGGCTACACCTTC
14 | TRBJ2-7 | - | - | TRBV6-5 | CASARQWSSYEQYF | TGTGCCAGCGCCAGACAGTGGAGCTCCTACGAGCAGTACTTC
13 | TRBJ1-2 | few | - | TRBV4-1 | CASSQESAYGYTF | TGCGCCAGCAGCCAAGAATCGGCGTATGGCTACACCTTC
13 | TRBJ1-1 | - | - | TRBV5-5 | CASSQGPDPPAFF | TGTGCCAGCAGCCAGGGTCCTGATCCTCCGGCTTTCTTT
16 | TRBJ2-6 | - | - | TRBV4-3 | CASSQERGSGANVLTF | TGCGCCAGCAGCCAAGAGCGGGGCTCTGGGGCCAACGTCCTGACTTTC
15 | TRBJ1-2 | - | - | TRBV7-3 | CASSLNVGGAYGYTF | TGTGCCAGCAGCTTAAATGTGGGGGGGGCCTATGGCTACACCTTC
13 | TRBJ2-5 | - | - | TRBV7-2 | CASSFSGQETQYF | TGTGCCAGCAGCTTTAGCGGCCAAGAGACCCAGTACTTC
14 | TRBJ1-6 | - | - | TRBV6-6 | CASGFGLDNSPLHF | TGTGCCAGCGGTTTTGGACTGGATAATTCACCCCTCCACTTT
16 | TRBJ1-1 | - | - | TRBV14 | CASSQGSRVSGVEAFF | TGTGCCAGCAGCCAAGGGTCCCGCGTTTCAGGCGTTGAAGCTTTCTTT
15 | TRBJ1-1 | - | - | TRBV9 | CASSGRDTDYTEAFF | TGTGCCAGCAGCGGCCGGGACACGGATTACACTGAAGCTTTCTTT
13 | TRBJ2-5 | - | TRBD2 | TRBV30 | CASSGGALKTQYF | TGTGCCTCTAGCGGGGGGGCCTTAAAGACCCAGTACTTC
17 | TRBJ1-6 | - | - | TRBV5-6 | CASSIQGPVGYNSPLHF | TGTGCCAGCAGCATACAGGGTCCGGTGGGCTATAATTCACCCCTCCACTTT
11 | TRBJ2-3 | - | - | TRBV7-6 | CASSATDTQYF | TGTGCCAGCAGCGCCACAGATACGCAGTATTTT
15 | TRBJ1-3 | - | - | TRBV30 | CAWRGGSSSGNTIYF | TGTGCCTGGAGGGGTGGGTCCTCCTCTGGAAACACCATATATTTT
13 | TRBJ1-3 | - | - | TRBV5-8 | CASSKDRINTIYF | TGTGCCAGCAGCAAAGACAGGATAAACACCATATATTTT
15 | TRBJ2-7 | - | TRBD1 | TRBV4-1 | CASSQADRGGYEQYF | TGCGCCAGCAGCCAAGCCGACAGGGGAGGCTACGAGCAGTACTTC
14 | TRBJ2-3 | few | TRBD2 | TRBV6-4 | CASSEGGGTDTQYF | TGTGCCAGCAGTGAGGGGGGGGGCACAGATACGCAGTATTTT
15 | TRBJ2-2 | - | - | TRBV6-5 | CASRGGIKNTGELFF | TGTGCCAGCAGGGGGGGCATAAAGAACACCGGGGAGCTGTTTTTT
14 | TRBJ2-7 | few | TRBD1 | TRBV9 | CASSVVAGGSEQYF | TGTGCCAGCAGCGTAGTCGCAGGGGGCAGCGAGCAGTACTTC
14 | TRBJ2-2 | few | TRBD1 | TRBV6-5 | CASRGQLNTGELFF | TGTGCCAGCAGGGGACAGTTGAACACCGGGGAGCTGTTTTTT
14 | TRBJ2-3 | few | - | TRBV4-1 | CASSQDQPGDTQYF | TGCGCCAGCAGCCAAGATCAACCAGGCGATACGCAGTATTTT
13 | TRBJ2-1 | once | - | TRBV25-1 | CASNTAHGNEQFF | TGTGCCAGCAACACCGCCCACGGGAATGAGCAGTTCTTC
11 | TRBJ1-3 | - | - | TRBV20-1 | CSAFSGNTIYF | TGCAGTGCATTCTCTGGAAACACCATATATTTT
13 | TRBJ1-5 | - | - | TRBV9 | CASSAHGDQPQHF | TGTGCCAGCAGCGCCCACGGGGATCAGCCCCAGCATTTT
16 | TRBJ1-4 | - | - | TRBV21-1 | CASSTPGHKINEKLFF | TGTGCCAGCAGCACACCGGGGCATAAGATCAATGAAAAACTGTTTTTT
14 | TRBJ1-1 | few | TRBD1 | TRBV9 | CASSVGTGRTEAFF | TGTGCCAGCAGCGTCGGGACAGGGCGAACTGAAGCTTTCTTT
13 | TRBJ2-2 | - | - | TRBV30 | CAWRRTGTGELFF | TGTGCCTGGAGAAGGACGGGAACCGGGGAGCTGTTTTTT
15 | TRBJ1-6 | - | - | TRBV14 | CASSQGGYTFVTLHF | TGTGCCAGCAGCCAAGGAGGGTATACGTTCGTCACCCTCCACTTT
15 | TRBJ1-2 | - | - | TRBV27 | CASSLQFSGWYGYTF | TGTGCCAGCAGTTTACAGTTTTCAGGGTGGTATGGCTACACCTTC
13 | TRBJ1-1 | - | - | TRBV6-5 | CASSDTYGDEAFF | TGTGCCAGCAGTGACACCTACGGGGATGAAGCTTTCTTT